Sequencing of this T cell receptor (beta chain) was carried out in a study of control samples from healthy donors and cancer patients. Measured with immunoSEQ multiplex PCR; TCRdb has only the in-frame clones, and not every one. The sample has 84,000 or so clones; more than 65% are singletons. CDR1 and CDR2 from the germline V gene are MNHEY and SVGAGI. The V and J ends lost 1 base and 4 bases respectively, with 11 bases between them. The CDR3 is 15 amino acids. Sequenced input: PBMCs. V usage is TRBV6-5 and J usage is TRBJ1-3; D may be TRBD1 (5 bases). This TCR came from a man between 60 and 75 years old with head and neck cancer. The CDR3 is CASSYLGTGGNTIYF. CDR3 nucleotide sequence: TGTGCCAGCAGTTACTTGGGGACCGGGGGAAACACCATATATTTT.